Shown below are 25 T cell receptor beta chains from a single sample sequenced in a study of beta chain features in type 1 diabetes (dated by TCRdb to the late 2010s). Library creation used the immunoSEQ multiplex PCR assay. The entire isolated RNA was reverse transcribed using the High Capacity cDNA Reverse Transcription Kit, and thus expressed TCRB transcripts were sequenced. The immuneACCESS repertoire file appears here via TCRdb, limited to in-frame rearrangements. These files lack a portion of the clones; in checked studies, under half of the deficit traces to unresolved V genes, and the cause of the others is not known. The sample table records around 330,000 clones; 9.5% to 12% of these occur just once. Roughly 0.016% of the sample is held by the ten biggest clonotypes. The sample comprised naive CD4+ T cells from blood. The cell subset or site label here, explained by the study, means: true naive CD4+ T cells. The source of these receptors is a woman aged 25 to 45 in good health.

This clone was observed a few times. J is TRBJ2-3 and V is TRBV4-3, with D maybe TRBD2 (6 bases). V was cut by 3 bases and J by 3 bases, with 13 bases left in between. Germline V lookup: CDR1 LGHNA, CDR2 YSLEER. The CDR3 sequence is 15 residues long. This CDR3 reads CASSHLADMTDTQYF. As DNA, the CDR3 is TGCGCCAGCAGCCATTTAGCGGACATGACAGATACGCAGTATTTT.

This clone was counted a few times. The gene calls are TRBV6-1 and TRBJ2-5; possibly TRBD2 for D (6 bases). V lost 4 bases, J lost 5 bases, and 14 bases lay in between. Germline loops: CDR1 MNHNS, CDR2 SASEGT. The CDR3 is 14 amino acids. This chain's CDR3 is CASSVKPGRETQYF. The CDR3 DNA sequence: TGTGCCAGCAGTGTGAAGCCAGGGAGGGAGACCCAGTACTTC.

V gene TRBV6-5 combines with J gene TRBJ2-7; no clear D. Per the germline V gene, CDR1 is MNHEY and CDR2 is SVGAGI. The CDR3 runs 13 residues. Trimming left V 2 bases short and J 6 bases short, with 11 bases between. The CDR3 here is CASSYVLFGEQYF. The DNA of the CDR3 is TGTGCCAGCAGTTACGTACTCTTTGGCGAGCAGTACTTC.

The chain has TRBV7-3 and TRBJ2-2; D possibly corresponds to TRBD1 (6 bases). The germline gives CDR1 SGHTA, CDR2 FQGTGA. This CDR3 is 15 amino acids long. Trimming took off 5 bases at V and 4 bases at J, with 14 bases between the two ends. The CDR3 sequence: CASSPNGDTTGELFF. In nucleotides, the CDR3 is TGTGCCAGCAGCCCTAATGGGGACACCACCGGGGAGCTGTTTTTT.

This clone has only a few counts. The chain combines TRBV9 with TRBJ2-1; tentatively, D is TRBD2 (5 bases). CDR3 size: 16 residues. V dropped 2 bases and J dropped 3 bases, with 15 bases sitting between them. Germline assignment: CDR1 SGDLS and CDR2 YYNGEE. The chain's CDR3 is CASSVLSGSNYNEQFF. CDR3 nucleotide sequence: TGTGCCAGCAGCGTGTTGTCGGGGTCTAACTACAATGAGCAGTTCTTC. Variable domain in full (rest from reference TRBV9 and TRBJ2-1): DSGVTQTPKHLITATGQRVTLRCSPRSGDLSVYWYQQSLDQGLQFLIQYYNGEERAKGNILERFSAQQFPDLHSELNLSSLELGDSALYFCASSVLSGSNYNEQFFGPGTRLTVL.

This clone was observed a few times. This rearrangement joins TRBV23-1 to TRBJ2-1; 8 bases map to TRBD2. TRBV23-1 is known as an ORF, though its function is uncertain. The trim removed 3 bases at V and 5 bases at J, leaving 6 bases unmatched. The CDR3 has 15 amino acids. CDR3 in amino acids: CASSHLRTSHNEQFF. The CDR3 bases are TGCGCCAGCAGTCATCTTAGGACTAGCCACAATGAGCAGTTCTTC.

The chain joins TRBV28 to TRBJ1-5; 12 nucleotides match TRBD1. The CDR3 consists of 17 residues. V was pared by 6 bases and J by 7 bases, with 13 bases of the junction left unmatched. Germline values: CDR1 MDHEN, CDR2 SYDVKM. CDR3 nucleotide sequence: TGTGCCAGCAGAACCCGGGACAGGGGGCTTCTAGGACAGCCCCAGCATTTT. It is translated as CASRTRDRGLLGQPQHF.

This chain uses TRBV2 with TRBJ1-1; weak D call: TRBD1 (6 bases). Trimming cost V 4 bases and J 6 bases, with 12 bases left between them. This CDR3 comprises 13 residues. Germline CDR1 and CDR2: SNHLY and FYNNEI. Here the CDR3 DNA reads TGTGCCAGCAGTGGACAGGTGATGGCTGAAGCTTTCTTT. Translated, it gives CASSGQVMAEAFF.

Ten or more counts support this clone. CDR3 nucleotides: TGCGCCAGCAGGTCGCGGACAGGTACTGGTGAGCAGTTCTTC. Its protein is CASRSRTGTGEQFF. This rearrangement joins TRBV23-1 to TRBJ2-1, with 7 bases that match TRBD1. TRBV23-1 is identified as an open reading frame with a role that is uncertain. This CDR3 is built from 14 residues. J lost 9 bases, V lost 6 bases, and 11 bases had no gene match.

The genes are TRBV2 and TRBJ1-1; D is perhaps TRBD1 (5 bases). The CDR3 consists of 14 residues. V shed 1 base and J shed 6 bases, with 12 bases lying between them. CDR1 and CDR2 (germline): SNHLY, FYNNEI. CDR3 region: CASSEGPMGPEAFF. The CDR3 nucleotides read TGTGCCAGCAGTGAAGGGCCGATGGGGCCTGAAGCTTTCTTT. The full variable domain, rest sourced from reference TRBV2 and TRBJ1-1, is EPEVTQTPSHQVTQMGQEVILRCVPISNHLYFYWYRQILGQKVEFLVSFYNNEISEKSEIFDDQFSVERPDGSNFTLKIRSTKLEDSAMYFCASSEGPMGPEAFFGQGTRLTVV.

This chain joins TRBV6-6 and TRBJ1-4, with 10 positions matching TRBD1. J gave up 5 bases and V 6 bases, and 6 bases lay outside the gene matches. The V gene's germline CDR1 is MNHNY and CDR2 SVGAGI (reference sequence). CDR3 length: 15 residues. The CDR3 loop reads CASRPTGGGNEKLFF. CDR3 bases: TGTGCCAGCAGGCCGACAGGGGGCGGAAATGAAAAACTGTTTTTT.

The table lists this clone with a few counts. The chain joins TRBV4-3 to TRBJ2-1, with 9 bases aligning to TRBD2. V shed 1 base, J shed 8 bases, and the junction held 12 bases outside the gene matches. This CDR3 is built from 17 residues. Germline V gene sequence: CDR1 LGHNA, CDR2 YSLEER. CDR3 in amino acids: CASSQGGGREREDEQFF. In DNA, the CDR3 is TGCGCCAGCAGCCAAGGCGGGGGGAGGGAGCGGGAGGATGAGCAGTTCTTC.

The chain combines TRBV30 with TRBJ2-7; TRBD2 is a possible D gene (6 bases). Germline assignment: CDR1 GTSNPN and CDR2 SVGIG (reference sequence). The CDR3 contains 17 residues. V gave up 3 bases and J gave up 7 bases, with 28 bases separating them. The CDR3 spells CAWRPGPRDLYSYEQYF. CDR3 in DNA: TGTGCCTGGAGGCCCGGCCCTAGGGACTTGTATTCTTATGAGCAGTACTTC.

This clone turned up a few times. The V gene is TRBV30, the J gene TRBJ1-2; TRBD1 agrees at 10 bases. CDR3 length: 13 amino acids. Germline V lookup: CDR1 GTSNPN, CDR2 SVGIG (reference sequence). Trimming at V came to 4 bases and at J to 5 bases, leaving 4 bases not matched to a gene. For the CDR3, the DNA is TGTGCCTGGAAAAGGACAGGGGGATATGGCTACACCTTC. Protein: CAWKRTGGYGYTF.

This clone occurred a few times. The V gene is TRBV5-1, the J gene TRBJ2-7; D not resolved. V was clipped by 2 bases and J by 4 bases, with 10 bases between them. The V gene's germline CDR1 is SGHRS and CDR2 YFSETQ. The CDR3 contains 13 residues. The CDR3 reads CASSLYREYEQYF. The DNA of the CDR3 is TGCGCCAGCAGCTTATACAGAGAATACGAGCAGTACTTC.

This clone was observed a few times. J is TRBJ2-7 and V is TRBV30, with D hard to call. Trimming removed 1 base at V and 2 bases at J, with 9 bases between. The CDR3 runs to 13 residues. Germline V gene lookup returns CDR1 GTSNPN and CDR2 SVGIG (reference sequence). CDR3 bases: TGTGCCTGGAGTGATCAGGTAGCCTACGAGCAGTACTTC. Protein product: CAWSDQVAYEQYF.

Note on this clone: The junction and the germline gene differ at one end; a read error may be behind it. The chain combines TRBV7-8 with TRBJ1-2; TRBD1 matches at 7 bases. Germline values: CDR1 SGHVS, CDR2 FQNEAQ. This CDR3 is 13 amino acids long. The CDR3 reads CASSPTGDSECHF. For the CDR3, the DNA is TGTGCCAGCAGCCCAACAGGGGACAGCGAGTGTCACTTC.

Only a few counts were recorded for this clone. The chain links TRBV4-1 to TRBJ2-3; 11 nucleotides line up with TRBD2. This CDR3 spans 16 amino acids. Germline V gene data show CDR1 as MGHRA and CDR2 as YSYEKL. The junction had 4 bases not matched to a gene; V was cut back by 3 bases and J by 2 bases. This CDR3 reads CASSHVLAGVTDTQYF. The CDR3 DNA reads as TGCGCCAGCAGCCATGTACTAGCGGGAGTCACAGATACGCAGTATTTT.

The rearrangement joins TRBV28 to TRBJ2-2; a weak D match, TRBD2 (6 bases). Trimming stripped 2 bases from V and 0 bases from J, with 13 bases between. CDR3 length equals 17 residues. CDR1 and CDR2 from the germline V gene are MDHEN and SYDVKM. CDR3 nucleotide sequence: TGTGCCAGCAGTTTAGAGGGACTCCGAACGAACACCGGGGAGCTGTTTTTT. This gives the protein CASSLEGLRTNTGELFF.

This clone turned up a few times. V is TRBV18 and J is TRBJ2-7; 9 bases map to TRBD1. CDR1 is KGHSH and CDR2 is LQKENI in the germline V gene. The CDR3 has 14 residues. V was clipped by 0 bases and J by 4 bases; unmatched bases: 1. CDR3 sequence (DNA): TGTGCCAGCTCACCACCGGACAGGGGATACGAGCAGTACTTC. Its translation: CASSPPDRGYEQYF.

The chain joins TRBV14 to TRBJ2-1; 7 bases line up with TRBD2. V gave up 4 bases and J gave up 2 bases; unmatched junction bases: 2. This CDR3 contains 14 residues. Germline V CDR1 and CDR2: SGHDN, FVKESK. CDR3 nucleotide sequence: TGTGCCAGCAGCCGTAGCGGGCCCTACAATGAGCAGTTCTTC. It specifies CASSRSGPYNEQFF. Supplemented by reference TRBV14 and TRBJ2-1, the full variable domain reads EAGVTQFPSHSVIEKGQTVTLRCDPISGHDNLYWYRRVMGKEIKFLLHFVKESKQDESGMPNNRFLAERTGGTYSTLKVQPAELEDSGVYFCASSRSGPYNEQFFGPGTRLTVL.

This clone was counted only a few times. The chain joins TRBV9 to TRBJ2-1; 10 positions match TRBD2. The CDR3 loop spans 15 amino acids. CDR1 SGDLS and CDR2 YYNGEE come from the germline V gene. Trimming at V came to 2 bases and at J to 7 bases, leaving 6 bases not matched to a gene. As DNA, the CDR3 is TGTGCCAGCAGCGTCCTAGCGGGAGTGGGAAATGAGCAGTTCTTC. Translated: CASSVLAGVGNEQFF.

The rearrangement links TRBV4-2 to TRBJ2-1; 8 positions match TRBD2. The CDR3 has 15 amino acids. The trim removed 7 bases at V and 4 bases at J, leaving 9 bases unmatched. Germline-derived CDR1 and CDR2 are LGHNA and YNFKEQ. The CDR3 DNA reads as TGTGCCAGCACGGGAAGCGGGAGTCCGTACAATGAGCAGTTCTTC. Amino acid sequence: CASTGSGSPYNEQFF.

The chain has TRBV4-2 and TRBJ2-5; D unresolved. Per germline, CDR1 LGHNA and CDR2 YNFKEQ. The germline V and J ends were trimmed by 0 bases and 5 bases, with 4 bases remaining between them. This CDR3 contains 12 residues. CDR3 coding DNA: TGTGCCAGCAGCCAAGATCATGAGACCCAGTACTTC. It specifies CASSQDHETQYF.

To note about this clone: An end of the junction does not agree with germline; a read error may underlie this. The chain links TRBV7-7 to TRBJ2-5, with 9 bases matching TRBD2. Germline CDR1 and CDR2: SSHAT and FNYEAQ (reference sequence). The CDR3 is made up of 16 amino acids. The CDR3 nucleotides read TGTGCTAGCAGCTCCAATAGCGGGAGAAGCCAAGAGACCCAGTACTTC. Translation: CASSSNSGRSQETQYF. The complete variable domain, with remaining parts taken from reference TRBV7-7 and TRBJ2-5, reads GAGVSQSPRYKVTKRGQDVTLRCDPISSHATLYWYQQALGQGPEFLTYFNYEAQPDKSGLPSDRFSAERPEGSISTLTIQRTEQRDSAMYRCASSSNSGRSQETQYFGPGTRLLVL.